This entry concerns a single T cell receptor (beta chain). This receptor's antigen is unknown. No per-base quality is available; no much larger clone lies one base away. These data are taken from a study of blood T cell repertoires in COVID-19 (TCRdb year 2020). Concerning the study at large: Samples covering the acute and convalescent phases of COVID-19 were provided by collaborators in the United States, Italy and Spain. The prospective study material was composed of cDNA or gDNA derived from T cells, B-cell-depleted T cells, or PBMCs. The dataset comprised deeply sampled blood TCRbeta repertoires from subjects exposed to, actively infected with, or recovered from COVID-19. The repertoires were released in a freely available public database meant as a resource for research on the immune response to SARS-CoV-2. Samples came from the ongoing ImmuneRACE study (first 160 participants) plus 1,254 subjects from 6 global collaborators. Nearly every sample came with metadata listing a de-identified subject ID, COVID-19 status, age in years and sex. HLA class I and class II types, where available, came from metadata supplied by the sample provider rather than from assay-based typing. On the study overall, not on this receptor specifically: The amount of clinical and demographic metadata varied by source and participant and was provided uncurated.

TCRbeta CDR3 regions were amplified from genomic DNA by means of the immunoSEQ Assay, a bias-controlled multiplex PCR. Regarding the original processing steps: The number of nucleated cells in each sample was estimated by amplification of reference gene primers within the assay. To quantify the absolute abundance of each unique TCRbeta CDR3 rearrangement, sequence reads were collapsed and filtered. For each sample, productive Simpson clonality was calculated by taking the square root of Simpson's diversity index across productive rearrangements. As stored in TCRdb, this immuneACCESS dataset retains in-frame rearrangements with V and J assigned. A fraction of the clones does not appear; measured against another copy, unresolved V genes explain less than half of the discrepancy, and the remainder lacks a known reason. V and J calls and clone size are as listed in that table; D and trimming were resolved from the DNA. This sample holds about 160,000 clones; approximately 86% were observed only once. Around 1.2% of the sample rests with the top ten.

A second Seattle source provided samples from volunteer blood donors who had recovered from COVID-19. Whole blood was collected in K2EDTA tubes by collaborating institutions according to the institutions' own protocols. For TCRbeta analysis, collaborators shipped samples in one of three forms: frozen whole blood, isolated PBMCs, or DNA extracted from either of those sample types. The cysteine opens and the phenylalanine closes a CDR3 of 13 amino acids. Of the read, only the CDR3 DNA is kept; its 39 bases are in frame from base 1. CDR1 MNHEY and CDR2 SMNVEV were looked up in the germline V gene (reference sequence). The V and J ends are trimmed by 6 bases and 7 bases, leaving 10 bases between them.

The rearrangement joined TRBV27 to TRBJ1-6; a confident D gene designation cannot be given. The source material was peripheral blood. The clonotype was recovered from a man between 60 and 75 years old who had recovered from COVID-19. The CDR3 amino acid sequence is: CASRPAGNSPLHF. Here is the DNA: TGTGCCAGCAGGCCCGCCGGGAATTCACCCCTCCACTTT.